The clone carrying this T cell receptor (beta chain) was seen repeatedly, ten times or more. Its antigen is unidentified. The CDR3 sequence is 14 residues long. V lost 6 bases, J lost 7 bases, and 11 bases stayed unmatched. These data belong to a study of human T cells and chemical hapten exposure. The time point: patch test 1, 2 weeks after DPC sensitization. Treatment specified: therapeutic diphenylcyclopropenone sensitization with weekly scalp DPC. The library tagged each cDNA molecule with unique molecular identifiers. Authors' methods: With a range of roughly 23,224 to 690,600, the median per sample was roughly 97,000 TCRs. TCRdb reprocessed the RACE reads via MiXCR and lists one record per CDR3 protein. The authors' filters were not applied to this entry. The repertoire holds fewer than 400,000 distinct CDR3 sequences, with around 7% as singletons. Study-wide results and limits: Donors' alopecia may make their immune response differ from healthy people's.

The specimen was whole blood, collected in connection with sensitization to the hapten diphenylcyclopropenone (DPC). The chain joins TRBV12-3 or TRBV12-4 to TRBJ1-2; TRBD1 matches 7 bases. The clonotype comes from a woman under 30 with alopecia areata. Some clones in this sample may be carry-over from other donors' samples. The CDR3 loop reads CASSPYQRQGGYTF. CDR3 nucleotides: TGTGCCAGCAGCCCATATCAAAGACAGGGTGGCTACACCTTC.